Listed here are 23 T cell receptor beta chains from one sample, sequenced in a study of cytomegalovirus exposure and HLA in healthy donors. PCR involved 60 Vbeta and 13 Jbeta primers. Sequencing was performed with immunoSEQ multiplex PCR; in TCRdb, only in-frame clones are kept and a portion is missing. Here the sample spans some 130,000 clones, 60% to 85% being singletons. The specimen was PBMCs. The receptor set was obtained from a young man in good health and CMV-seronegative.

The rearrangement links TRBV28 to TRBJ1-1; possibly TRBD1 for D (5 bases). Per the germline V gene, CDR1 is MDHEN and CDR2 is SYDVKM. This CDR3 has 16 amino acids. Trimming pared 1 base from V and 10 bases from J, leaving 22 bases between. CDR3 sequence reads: CASSLLAGPLVSGAFF. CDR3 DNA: TGTGCCAGCAGTTTATTGGCGGGGCCCCTTGTAAGCGGAGCTTTCTTT.

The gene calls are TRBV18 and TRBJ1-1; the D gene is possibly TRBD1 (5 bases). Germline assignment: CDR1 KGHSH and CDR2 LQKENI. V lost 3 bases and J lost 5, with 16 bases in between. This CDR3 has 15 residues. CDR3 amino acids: CASSPLTQGGTEAFF. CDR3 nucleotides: TGTGCCAGCTCACCTCTGACCCAGGGAGGAACTGAAGCTTTCTTT.

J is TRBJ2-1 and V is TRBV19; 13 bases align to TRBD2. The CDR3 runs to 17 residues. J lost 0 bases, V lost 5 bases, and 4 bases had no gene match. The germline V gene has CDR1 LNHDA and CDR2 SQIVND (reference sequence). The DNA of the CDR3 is TGTGCCAGTAGTTCGGGACTAGCGGGATTCTCCTACAATGAGCAGTTCTTC. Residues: CASSSGLAGFSYNEQFF.

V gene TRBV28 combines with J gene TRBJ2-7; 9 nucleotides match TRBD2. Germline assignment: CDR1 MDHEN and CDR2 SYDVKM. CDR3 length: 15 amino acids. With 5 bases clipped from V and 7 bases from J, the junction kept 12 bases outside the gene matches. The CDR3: CASSLPSGRPEEQYF. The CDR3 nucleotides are TGTGCCAGCAGTCTCCCCAGCGGGAGGCCGGAAGAGCAGTACTTC.

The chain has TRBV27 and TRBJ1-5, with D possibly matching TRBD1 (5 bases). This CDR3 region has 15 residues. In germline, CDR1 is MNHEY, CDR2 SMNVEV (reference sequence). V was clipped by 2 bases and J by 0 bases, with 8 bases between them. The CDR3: CASSLTGGSNQPQHF. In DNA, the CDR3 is TGTGCCAGCAGTTTAACAGGTGGTAGCAATCAGCCCCAGCATTTT.

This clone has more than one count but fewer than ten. CDR3 in DNA: TGTGCCAGCAGTCCGATGGCGGGGGGTGGAGAGACCCAGTACTTC. Encoded protein: CASSPMAGGGETQYF. The chain combines TRBV6-5 with TRBJ2-5, with 8 bases identical to TRBD2. The length of the CDR3 is 15 residues. V shed 5 bases, J shed 4 bases, and the junction held 9 bases outside the gene matches. Looked up from germline, CDR1 is MNHEY and CDR2 is SVGAGI.

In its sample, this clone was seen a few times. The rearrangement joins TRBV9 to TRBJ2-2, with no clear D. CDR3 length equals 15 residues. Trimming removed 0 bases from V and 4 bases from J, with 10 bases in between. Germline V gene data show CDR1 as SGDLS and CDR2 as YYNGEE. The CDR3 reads CASSVDSLGTGELFF. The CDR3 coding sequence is TGTGCCAGCAGCGTAGACAGTTTGGGCACCGGGGAGCTGTTTTTT.

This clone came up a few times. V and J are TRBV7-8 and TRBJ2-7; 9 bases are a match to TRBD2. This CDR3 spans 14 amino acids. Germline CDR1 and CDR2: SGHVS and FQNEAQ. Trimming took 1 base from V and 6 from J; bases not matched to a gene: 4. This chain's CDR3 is CASSLGRGGGEQYF. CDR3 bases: TGTGCCAGCAGCTTAGGGCGGGGGGGCGGCGAGCAGTACTTC.

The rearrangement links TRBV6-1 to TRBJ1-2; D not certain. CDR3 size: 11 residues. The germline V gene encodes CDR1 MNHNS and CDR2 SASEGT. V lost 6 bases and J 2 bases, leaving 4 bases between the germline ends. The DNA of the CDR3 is TGTGCCAGCAGATTAAACTATGGCTACACCTTC. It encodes CASRLNYGYTF.

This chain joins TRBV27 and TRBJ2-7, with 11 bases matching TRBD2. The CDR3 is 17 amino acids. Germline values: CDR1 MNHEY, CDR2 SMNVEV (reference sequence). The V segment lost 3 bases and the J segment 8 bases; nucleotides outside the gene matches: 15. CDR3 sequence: CASSFYGSTSGSVQQYF. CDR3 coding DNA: TGTGCCAGCAGTTTTTACGGCAGCACTAGCGGGAGTGTCCAGCAGTACTTC.

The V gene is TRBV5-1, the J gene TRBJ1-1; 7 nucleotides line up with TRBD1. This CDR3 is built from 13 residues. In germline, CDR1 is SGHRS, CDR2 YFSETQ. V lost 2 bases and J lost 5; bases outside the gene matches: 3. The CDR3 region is CASSFTGDTEAFF. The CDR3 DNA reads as TGCGCCAGCAGCTTTACAGGGGATACTGAAGCTTTCTTT.

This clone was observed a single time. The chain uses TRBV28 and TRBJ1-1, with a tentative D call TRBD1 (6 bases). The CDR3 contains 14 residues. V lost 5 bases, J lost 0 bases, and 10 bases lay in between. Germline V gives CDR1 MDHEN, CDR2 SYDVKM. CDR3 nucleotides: TGTGCCAGCAGTAACAGGGTCGTGAACACTGAAGCTTTCTTT. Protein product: CASSNRVVNTEAFF. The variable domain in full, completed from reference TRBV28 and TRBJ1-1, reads DVKVTQSSRYLVKRTGEKVFLECVQDMDHENMFWYRQDPGLGLRLIYFSYDVKMKEKGDIPEGYSVSREKKERFSLILESASTNQTSMYLCASSNRVVNTEAFFGQGTRLTVV.

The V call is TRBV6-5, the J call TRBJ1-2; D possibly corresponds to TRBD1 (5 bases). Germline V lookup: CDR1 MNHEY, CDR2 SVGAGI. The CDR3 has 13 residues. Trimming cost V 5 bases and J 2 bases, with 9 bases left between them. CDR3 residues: CASSRGGNYGYTF. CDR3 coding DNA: TGTGCCAGCAGTCGTGGGGGGAACTATGGCTACACCTTC.

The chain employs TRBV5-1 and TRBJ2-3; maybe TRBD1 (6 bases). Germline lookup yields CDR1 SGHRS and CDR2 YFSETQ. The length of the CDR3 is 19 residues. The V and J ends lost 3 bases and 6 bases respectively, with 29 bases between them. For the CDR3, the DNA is TGCGCCAGCAGCTCGAATCAGGCGAGGGGGTTAATATACGTGGATACGCAGTATTTT. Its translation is CASSSNQARGLIYVDTQYF. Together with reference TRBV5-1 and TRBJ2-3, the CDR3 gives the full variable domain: KAGVTQTPRYLIKTRGQQVTLSCSPISGHRSVSWYQQTPGQGLQFLFEYFSETQRNKGNFPGRFSGRQFSNSRSEMNVSTLELGDSALYLCASSSNQARGLIYVDTQYFGPGTRLTVL.

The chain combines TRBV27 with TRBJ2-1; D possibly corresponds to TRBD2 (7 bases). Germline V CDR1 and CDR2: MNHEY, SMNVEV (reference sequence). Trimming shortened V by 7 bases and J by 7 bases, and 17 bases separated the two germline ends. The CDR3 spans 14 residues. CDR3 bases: TGTGCCAGCACCTCGGGGGGCAGGGAAAATGAGCAGTTCTTC. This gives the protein CASTSGGRENEQFF.

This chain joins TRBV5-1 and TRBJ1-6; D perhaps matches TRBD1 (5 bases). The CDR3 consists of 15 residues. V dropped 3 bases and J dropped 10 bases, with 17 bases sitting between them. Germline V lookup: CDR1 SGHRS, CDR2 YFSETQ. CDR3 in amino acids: CASSSYLGVRSPLHF. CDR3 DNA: TGCGCCAGCAGCTCCTACCTAGGGGTCAGATCACCCCTCCACTTT.

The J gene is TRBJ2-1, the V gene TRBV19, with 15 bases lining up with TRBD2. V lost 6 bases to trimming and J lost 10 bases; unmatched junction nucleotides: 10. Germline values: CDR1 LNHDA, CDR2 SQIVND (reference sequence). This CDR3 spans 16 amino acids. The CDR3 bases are TGTGCCAGTAGGGGGACTAGCGGGAGGTTCAGAGGAGAGCAGTTCTTC. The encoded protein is CASRGTSGRFRGEQFF.

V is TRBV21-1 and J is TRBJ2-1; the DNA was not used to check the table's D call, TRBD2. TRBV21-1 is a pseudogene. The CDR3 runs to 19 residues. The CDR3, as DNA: TGTGCCAGCAGCAAAAGGGGTAGGCTAGCGGGAGGGACCTACAATGAGCAGTTCTTC. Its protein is CASSKRGRLAGGTYNEQFF.

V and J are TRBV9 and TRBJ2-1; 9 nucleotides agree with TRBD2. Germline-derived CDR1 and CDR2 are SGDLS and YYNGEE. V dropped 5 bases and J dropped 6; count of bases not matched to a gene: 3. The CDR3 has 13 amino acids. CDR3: CASSVSGSNEQFF. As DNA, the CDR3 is TGTGCCAGCAGTGTTAGCGGGAGCAATGAGCAGTTCTTC.

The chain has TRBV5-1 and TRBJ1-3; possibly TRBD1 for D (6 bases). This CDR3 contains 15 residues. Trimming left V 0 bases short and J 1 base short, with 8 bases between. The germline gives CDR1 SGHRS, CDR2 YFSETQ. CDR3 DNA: TGCGCCAGCAGCTTGGAGGACAGATCTGGAAACACCATATATTTT. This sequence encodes CASSLEDRSGNTIYF.

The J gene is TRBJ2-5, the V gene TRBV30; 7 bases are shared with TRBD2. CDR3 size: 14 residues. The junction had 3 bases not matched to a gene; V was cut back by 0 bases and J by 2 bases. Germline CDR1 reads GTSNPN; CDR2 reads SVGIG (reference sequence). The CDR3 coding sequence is TGTGCCTGGAGTGTTCCGGGACTACAAGAGACCCAGTACTTC. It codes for CAWSVPGLQETQYF.

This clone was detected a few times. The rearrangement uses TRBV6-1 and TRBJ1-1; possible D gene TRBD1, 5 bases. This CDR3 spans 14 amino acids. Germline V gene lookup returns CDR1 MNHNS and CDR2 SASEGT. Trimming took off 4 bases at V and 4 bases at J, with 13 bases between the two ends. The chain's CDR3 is CASSAYTGATEAFF. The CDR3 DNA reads TGTGCCAGCAGTGCCTACACAGGAGCCACTGAAGCTTTCTTT.

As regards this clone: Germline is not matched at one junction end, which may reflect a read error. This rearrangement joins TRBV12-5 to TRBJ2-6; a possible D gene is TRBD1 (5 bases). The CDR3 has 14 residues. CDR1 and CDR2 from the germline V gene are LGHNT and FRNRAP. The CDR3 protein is CASGPDSGANGLTF. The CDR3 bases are TGTGCTAGTGGGCCTGACTCTGGGGCCAACGGCCTGACTTTC.